This paragraph covers one T cell receptor (beta chain) sequence. Its target is not known. The entry originates in a study of T cell responses to AZD1222 COVID-19 vaccine. Background on the study: Analyses pooled second doses at about 4 or about 12 weeks.

This CDR3 has 16 amino acids. Germline CDR1 reads MRHNA; CDR2 reads SNTAGT. The V gene end was trimmed by 0 bases and the J gene end by 2 bases; junction bases not matched to a gene: 4. Produced via immunoSEQ multiplex PCR; TCRdb's table is partial and in-frame only. The repertoire consists of around 150,000 clones, with roughly 94% occurring once and the leading ten covering 1.3%. Study results and limitations: Spike-specific TCR breadth and depth both grew after two AZD1222 doses.

The V call is TRBV6-4, the J call TRBJ2-1, with 7 nucleotides matching TRBD2. This specimen consisted of peripheral blood, obtained on day 0 of AZD1222 vaccination. The TCR sequence derives from an adult in good health. CDR3 in DNA: TGTGCCAGCAGTGACTCGGCGGGAGCCCCCTACAATGAGCAGTTCTTC. It yields the protein CASSDSAGAPYNEQFF.